The next 32 T cell receptor beta chains were all read from a single sample in a study of neurological immune-mediated disorders (dated by TCRdb to the late 2010s). Libraries were built with 5' RACE. Sequencing used an Illumina HiSeq 2500. Using fastp trimming at Q25 and MiXCR clonotype assembly, TCRdb reanalyzed the public sequencing data and kept in-frame beta chains. Rows with one shared CDR3 protein collapse into an entry with the most common genes and DNA. The sample data list 65,000 to 85,000 distinct CDR3 sequences, and almost 6% of these were observed just once. Of the sample, roughly 7.3% is held by the ten largest clones. The time point tag for this specimen amounts to: longitudinal time-point 2. The sample consisted of PBMCs. These receptors all stem from an older woman with multiple sclerosis.

This clonotype was picked up many times. This chain uses TRBV5-1 with TRBJ1-1; 7 positions agree with TRBD1. After removal of 4 bases from V and 5 bases from J, the junction contained 11 bases not matched to a gene. CDR1 is SGHRS and CDR2 is YFSETQ in the germline V gene. The CDR3 is 15 amino acids. CDR3 sequence: CASSPIDRDGTEAFF. The DNA of the CDR3 is TGCGCCAGCAGCCCGATCGACAGGGACGGAACTGAAGCTTTCTTT.

In this sample, this clonotype turned up many times. The chain has TRBV20-1 and TRBJ1-5; TRBD1 aligns across 7 bases. Unmatched junction bases numbered 15, after V lost 6 bases and J lost 4 bases. The CDR3 loop spans 16 amino acids. Per germline, CDR1 DFQATT and CDR2 SNEGSKA (reference sequence). CDR3 nucleotides: TGCAGTGCGGGGGACAGACCTATAGCGGGGAATCAGCCCCAGCATTTT. Amino acid sequence: CSAGDRPIAGNQPQHF.

This clonotype was seen ten or more times. This chain connects TRBV20-1 to TRBJ1-5; 8 bases are a match to TRBD1. V gave up 3 bases and J gave up 6 bases; unmatched junction bases: 13. The germline gives CDR1 DFQATT, CDR2 SNEGSKA (reference sequence). The CDR3 loop spans 16 amino acids. DNA for the CDR3: TGCAGTGCTAGTTTAGGGTCAGGGGGCTCCGGTCAGCCCCAGCATTTT. It encodes CSASLGSGGSGQPQHF.

This clonotype ranks as medium-sized. This chain links TRBV5-6 with TRBJ1-4; TRBD1 is a possible D gene (5 bases). Germline V lookup: CDR1 SGHDT, CDR2 YYEEEE. V was shortened by 0 bases and J by 2 bases, with 8 bases between the two germline ends. The CDR3 contains 15 residues. For the CDR3, the DNA is TGTGCCAGCAGCTTGGAGAGACAGACTAATGAAAAACTGTTTTTT. It specifies CASSLERQTNEKLFF.

Many counts were recorded for this clonotype. CDR3 region: CASSYYRGGSYNEQFF. The CDR3 nucleotides are TGTGCCAGCAGCTACTACCGGGGGGGCTCCTACAATGAGCAGTTCTTC. This chain uses TRBV3-1 with TRBJ2-1; TRBD2 matches at 8 bases. The CDR3 is 16 amino acids. Per the germline V gene, CDR1 is LGHDT and CDR2 is YNNKEL (reference sequence). V was clipped by 5 bases and J by 0 bases; unmatched bases: 6.

DNA of the CDR3: TGTGCCAGCAGTGAATACGAAGATGAGCAGTTCTTC. Translated, it gives CASSEYEDEQFF. V gene TRBV2 combines with J gene TRBJ2-1, with D uncertain. CDR1 and CDR2 (germline): SNHLY, FYNNEI. The length of the CDR3 is 12 residues. The ends were cut back, 2 bases at V and 8 bases at J, with 7 bases in the middle.

The sample holds many counts of this clonotype. V gene TRBV2 combines with J gene TRBJ2-3; 9 bases are shared with TRBD1. The CDR3 is made up of 18 amino acids. CDR1 and CDR2 (germline): SNHLY, FYNNEI. V was clipped by 2 bases and J by 2 bases; unmatched bases: 11. Here the CDR3 DNA reads TGTGCCAGCAGTGAATCGGTCGAGGACAGGGGCCTCACAGATACGCAGTATTTT. It yields the protein CASSESVEDRGLTDTQYF.

Many counts were recorded for this clonotype. The chain has TRBV7-2 and TRBJ2-7; a weak D match, TRBD1 (5 bases). The germline V gene encodes CDR1 SGHTA and CDR2 FQGNSA. Deletions cut 4 bases from V and 4 bases from J, with 14 bases between. The CDR3 is 14 amino acids. CDR3 amino acids: CASSSHQGAYEQYF. CDR3 in DNA: TGTGCCAGCAGCTCACATCAGGGTGCGTACGAGCAGTACTTC.

This clonotype has at least ten counts. The rearrangement joins TRBV6-4 to TRBJ2-1; 7 nucleotides line up with TRBD1. The CDR3 loop spans 13 amino acids. The trim removed 3 bases at V and 9 bases at J, leaving 5 bases unmatched. Germline V gene data show CDR1 as MRHNA and CDR2 as SNTAGT. CDR3 DNA: TGTGCCAGCAGTGAGACAGGGTTGGGTGAGCAGTTCTTC. This sequence encodes CASSETGLGEQFF.

This clonotype was observed many times. The chain recombines TRBV4-1 with TRBJ1-5; 11 bases agree with TRBD1. V shed 0 bases and J 6 bases; nucleotides not matched to a gene: 4. This CDR3 comprises 16 residues. Germline values: CDR1 MGHRA, CDR2 YSYEKL. The CDR3 DNA reads as TGCGCCAGCAGCCAAGATCAGGACAGGGGGCCTCAGCCCCAGCATTTT. It is translated as CASSQDQDRGPQPQHF.

This clonotype occurred many times. The chain has TRBV20-1 and TRBJ2-3, with TRBD2 matching over 12 bases. Trimming removed 5 bases from V and 5 bases from J; junction bases left unmatched: 5. There are 14 residues in the CDR3. Germline values: CDR1 DFQATT, CDR2 SNEGSKA (reference sequence). The CDR3 reads CSAPTSGGGDTQYF. CDR3 nucleotide sequence: TGCAGTGCTCCGACTAGCGGGGGAGGAGATACGCAGTATTTT.

This clonotype has ten or more counts. The chain joins TRBV20-1 to TRBJ1-4; D is uncertain. There are 15 residues in the CDR3. CDR1 and CDR2 from the germline V gene are DFQATT and SNEGSKA (reference sequence). Deletions cut 4 bases from V and 4 bases from J, with 16 bases between. The CDR3 DNA sequence: TGCAGTGCTACAAAGGGTGCGGGGAATAATGAAAAACTGTTTTTT. This encodes CSATKGAGNNEKLFF.

This clonotype was observed many times. The V gene is TRBV24-1, the J gene TRBJ2-5; D is ambiguous. The V and J ends lost 4 bases and 5 bases respectively, with 13 bases between them. CDR1 is KGHDR, CDR2 SFDVKD, per germline. The CDR3 loop spans 14 amino acids. The CDR3 spells CATSDLRTRETQYF. The CDR3 bases are TGTGCCACCAGTGACCTGAGGACCCGGGAGACCCAGTACTTC.

This clonotype was counted at least ten times. The J gene is TRBJ1-1, the V gene TRBV5-1; TRBD1 aligns across 12 bases. The V and J ends lost 4 bases and 4 bases, in that order; junction bases with no gene match: 11. Germline CDR1 is SGHRS and CDR2 is YFSETQ. The CDR3 has 17 amino acids. The CDR3 nucleotides are TGCGCCAGCAGCAACCGGGACAGGGGGCGCTTGGGCACTGAAGCTTTCTTT. Translating it yields CASSNRDRGRLGTEAFF.

This clonotype occurred many times. CDR3 DNA sequence: TGTGCCAGCACCCCCCGAGGCGCTGGGGCCAACGTCCTGACTTTC. This translates into CASTPRGAGANVLTF. This chain connects TRBV7-9 to TRBJ2-6, with unresolved D. This CDR3 spans 15 amino acids. From germline, CDR1 is SEHNR and CDR2 FQNEAQ (reference sequence). The germline V and J ends were trimmed by 7 bases and 2 bases, with 12 bases remaining between them.

This clonotype turned up a few times. V gene TRBV5-1 combines with J gene TRBJ2-1, with TRBD1 matching 7 bases. With V trimmed by 4 bases and J by 1 base, 5 bases remained unmatched. The CDR3 contains 15 residues. Germline lookup yields CDR1 SGHRS and CDR2 YFSETQ. The CDR3 DNA follows: TGCGCCAGCAGCCCTGGGACAGAGTCCTACAATGAGCAGTTCTTC. It yields the protein CASSPGTESYNEQFF. The full variable domain, rest sourced from reference TRBV5-1 and TRBJ2-1, is KAGVTQTPRYLIKTRGQQVTLSCSPISGHRSVSWYQQTPGQGLQFLFEYFSETQRNKGNFPGRFSGRQFSNSRSEMNVSTLELGDSALYLCASSPGTESYNEQFFGPGTRLTVL.

This clonotype was seen repeatedly, ten times or more. This chain connects TRBV20-1 to TRBJ1-3; 7 nucleotides line up with TRBD1. Trimming took 1 base from V and 2 from J; bases not matched to a gene: 8. Per germline, CDR1 DFQATT and CDR2 SNEGSKA (reference sequence). This CDR3 region has 16 residues. The chain's CDR3 is CSARVVRGRTGNTIYF. The CDR3 region has the DNA TGCAGTGCTAGAGTCGTAAGGGGGCGAACTGGAAACACCATATATTTT.

This clonotype was seen at least ten times. The V call is TRBV20-1, the J call TRBJ2-6, with TRBD2 matching over 8 bases. The CDR3 is 17 residues long. Per germline, CDR1 DFQATT and CDR2 SNEGSKA (reference sequence). The junction had 14 bases not matched to a gene; V was cut back by 6 bases and J by 4 bases. Here the CDR3 DNA reads TGCAGTGCCCGATCCACCTCGGGGGGGCTCGGGGCCAACGTCCTGACTTTC. Translation: CSARSTSGGLGANVLTF.

This clonotype was detected many times. The chain employs TRBV5-1 and TRBJ2-1, with D possibly being TRBD1 or TRBD2 (5 bases each). CDR1 is SGHRS and CDR2 is YFSETQ in the germline V gene. CDR3 length: 17 residues. Trimming cost V 5 bases and J 7 bases, with 25 bases left between them. The CDR3 reads CASRTLDLGEKGNEQFF. In DNA form, the CDR3 reads TGCGCCAGCAGAACACTAGATTTAGGGGAGAAGGGTAATGAGCAGTTCTTC.

This clonotype was detected many times. The chain recombines TRBV27 with TRBJ1-1; D is undetermined. V gave up 3 bases and J gave up 8 bases, with 16 bases separating them. This CDR3 is built from 14 residues. Germline loops: CDR1 MNHEY, CDR2 SMNVEV (reference sequence). CDR3 DNA sequence: TGTGCCAGCAGTTTCCAAGGGTTACCCTTAGAAGCTTTCTTT. Translation gives CASSFQGLPLEAFF.

The chain combines TRBV27 with TRBJ1-5; D might be TRBD1 (6 bases). The length of the CDR3 is 15 residues. Germline V gives CDR1 MNHEY, CDR2 SMNVEV (reference sequence). With 3 bases removed from V and 2 bases from J, the gap between germline ends came to 11 bases. This CDR3 reads CASSFSGARNQPQHF. DNA of the CDR3: TGTGCCAGCAGTTTCTCAGGGGCACGCAATCAGCCCCAGCATTTT.

This clonotype has a count of ten or more. The gene calls are TRBV11-2 and TRBJ1-2; D is ambiguous. CDR1 SGHAT and CDR2 FQNNGV come from the germline V gene. The CDR3 is 13 amino acids. Between the trimmed V and J ends, which lost 1 base and 5 bases, there was a span of 8 bases. The CDR3 sequence is CASSLGPTYGYTF. The CDR3, as DNA: TGTGCCAGCAGCTTAGGCCCTACTTATGGCTACACCTTC.

Notes on this clonotype: Since a much larger clone is just one base distant, this may be a read error. The chain couples TRBV7-2 to TRBJ2-5, with D tentatively TRBD2 (6 bases). The CDR3 loop spans 17 amino acids. V was clipped by 3 bases and J by 4 bases, with 21 bases between them. CDR1 is SGHTA and CDR2 is FQGNSA in the germline V gene. CDR3 coding DNA: TGTGCCAGCAGCTTGGTTGGTAATAGCGGAACCCGAGAGACCCAGTACTTC. Translating gives CASSLVGNSGTRETQYF.

By proportion, this clonotype is medium-sized. The chain carries TRBV5-6 and TRBJ2-3; D possibly corresponds to TRBD1 (6 bases). Trimming cost V 1 base and J 1 base, with 13 bases left between them. The germline V gene has CDR1 SGHDT and CDR2 YYEEEE. The CDR3 length is 16 residues. The DNA of the CDR3 is TGTGCCAGCAGCTTGCCCTTAGAGGGGGGCACAGATACGCAGTATTTT. This sequence encodes CASSLPLEGGTDTQYF.

This clonotype was observed many times. The chain links TRBV5-1 to TRBJ2-1; TRBD2 agrees at 11 bases. This CDR3 comprises 16 residues. CDR1 is SGHRS, CDR2 YFSETQ, per germline. V lost 3 bases and J lost 7; bases outside the gene matches: 9. CDR3 protein: CASSWVLAGAKNEQFF. CDR3 sequence (DNA): TGCGCCAGCAGCTGGGTACTAGCGGGGGCTAAAAATGAGCAGTTCTTC.

This clonotype was detected ten times or more. V and J are TRBV20-1 and TRBJ2-7; 7 bases map to TRBD1. Losses at the gene ends were 0 bases for V and 3 bases for J; bases not matched to a gene: 5. This CDR3 comprises 14 residues. CDR1 and CDR2 from the germline V gene are DFQATT and SNEGSKA (reference sequence). In DNA, the CDR3 is TGCAGTGCTAGAGATAGGCAGGGGGTCTACGAGCAGTACTTC. Protein: CSARDRQGVYEQYF.

In its sample, this clonotype was seen many times. The rearrangement links TRBV20-1 to TRBJ1-5, with D maybe TRBD1 (5 bases). The length of the CDR3 is 12 residues. V lost 1 base and J 8 bases, leaving 9 bases between the germline ends. The germline gives CDR1 DFQATT, CDR2 SNEGSKA (reference sequence). Written as DNA, the CDR3 is TGCAGTGCTAGAGCAGGGTCTGAGCCCCAGCATTTT. Translating it yields CSARAGSEPQHF.

This clonotype was observed many times. V gene TRBV5-1 combines with J gene TRBJ2-3; 9 nucleotides agree with TRBD1. Germline V gene lookup returns CDR1 SGHRS and CDR2 YFSETQ. V trimming: 4 bases; J trimming: 4 bases; junction bases outside the gene matches: 7. The CDR3 covers 15 residues. The CDR3 sequence is CASSQDRGFADTQYF. CDR3 bases: TGCGCCAGCAGCCAAGACAGGGGGTTTGCAGATACGCAGTATTTT.

The table lists this clonotype with many counts. This chain connects TRBV7-6 to TRBJ2-5; D not certain. The germline V gene encodes CDR1 SGHVS and CDR2 FNYEAQ. The CDR3 has 13 amino acids. V was clipped by 1 base and J by 2 bases, with 5 bases between them. Written as DNA, the CDR3 is TGTGCCAGCAGCTTAGGGGTACAAGAGACCCAGTACTTC. It codes for CASSLGVQETQYF. The full variable domain, its missing parts supplied by reference TRBV7-6 and TRBJ2-5, is GAGVSQSPRYKVTKRGQDVALRCDPISGHVSLYWYRQALGQGPEFLTYFNYEAQQDKSGLPNDRFSAERPEGSISTLTIQRTEQRDSAMYRCASSLGVQETQYFGPGTRLLVL.

This clonotype showed up many times. CDR3 sequence: CASSWDSGRSYNEQFF. In DNA, the CDR3 is TGTGCCAGCAGTTGGGATAGCGGCCGGTCCTACAATGAGCAGTTCTTC. The rearrangement uses TRBV6-5 and TRBJ2-1, with D perhaps matching TRBD2 (6 bases). Trimming removed 4 bases at V and 1 base at J, with 14 bases between. CDR3 size: 16 residues. Germline V lookup: CDR1 MNHEY, CDR2 SVGAGI.

By share, this clonotype ranks as medium-sized (0.01 to 0.1%). The gene calls are TRBV5-1 and TRBJ2-5, with a possible D match to TRBD1 (5 bases). V was shortened by 4 bases and J by 4 bases, with 14 bases between the two germline ends. Germline CDR1 and CDR2: SGHRS and YFSETQ. The CDR3 covers 14 residues. This CDR3 is CASSLGGAAETQYF. CDR3 sequence (DNA): TGCGCCAGCAGCCTGGGTGGGGCGGCAGAGACCCAGTACTTC.

In this sample, this clonotype turned up many times. The chain carries TRBV20-1 and TRBJ2-5, with D unclear. The germline V gene encodes CDR1 DFQATT and CDR2 SNEGSKA (reference sequence). V was clipped by 5 bases and J by 4 bases, with 8 bases between them. The CDR3 runs to 11 residues. The CDR3 DNA follows: TGCAGTGCTCCCTACCTAGAGACCCAGTACTTC. This codes for CSAPYLETQYF.